The clone carrying this T cell receptor beta chain was observed once. Its specificity is unknown. Assay used: immunoSEQ multiplex PCR; TCRdb lists only in-frame clones, some missing. This table has around 120,000 clones, 92% appearing once. This specimen belongs to a study of T cell responses to AZD1222 COVID-19 vaccine. Across the whole study: Pooled samples include second doses given at about 4 or 12 weeks. The study, taken as a whole, reports: Baseline seropositivity characterized only a handful of AZD1222 recipients. Among spike-specific TCRs, nearly half reportedly target unmutated variant regions. Across spike, vaccine-associated CD4 TCRs were found, dominant at 160-218 and 743-854.

Per the germline V gene, CDR1 is SGHTA and CDR2 is FQGNSA. This CDR3 is built from 16 residues. Trimming shortened V by 3 bases and J by 3 bases, and 15 bases separated the two germline ends. The input for sequencing was peripheral blood, taken on day 0 of AZD1222 vaccination. The chain combines TRBV7-2 with TRBJ2-4; D might be TRBD1 (6 bases). This clonotype was sampled from an adult in good health. The CDR3 region is CASSFISGHGKNIQYF. Written as DNA, the CDR3 is TGTGCCAGCAGCTTCATTTCGGGACACGGCAAAAACATTCAGTACTTC.